This T cell receptor beta chain was sequenced during a study of shared clonotypes between healthy human individuals. TCRdb's copy holds only in-frame clones and misses some; the assay was immunoSEQ multiplex PCR. The table shows 1,400,000 or so clones, with approximately 98.5% occurring only once. V was pared by 4 bases and J by 4 bases, with 11 bases between. Germline V gene lookup returns CDR1 SGHRS and CDR2 YFSETQ. The CDR3 is made up of 14 amino acids. The sequencing sample was made of naive CD4+ T cells sorted from blood. The subset here: CD45RA+ positively selected. The rearrangement links TRBV5-1 to TRBJ1-4; D may be TRBD1 (5 bases). This clonotype was obtained from a man aged 25 to 45 in good health. The CDR3 nucleotides are TGCGCCAGCAGCCCCCAGGGCTATAATGAAAAACTGTTTTTT. Its protein product is CASSPQGYNEKLFF.